This T cell receptor (beta chain) originates from a study of T cell repertoires in cytomegalovirus infection. Study as a whole: CMV epitopes that were recently identified and HLA-C-restricted were used alongside well-studied HLA-B-restricted ones. Both a matching HLA type and CMV infection were indicated by public TCR beta signatures.

Concerning this clonotype: Its antigen remains unknown.

Whole-study findings and limits: Cumulated frequencies of public TCR beta families served to identify carriers of CMV plus the relevant HLA. HLA-C-restricted, CMV-specific TCR beta clonotypes were dominant ex vivo.

One entry per CDR3 protein results from TCRdb running MiXCR on the reads. The sample holds approximately 120,000 distinct CDR3 sequences; approximately 30% are singletons and the top ten take approximately 59%. Per the germline V gene, CDR1 is SGHVS and CDR2 is FQNEAQ. The CDR3 is made up of 13 amino acids. After removal of 3 bases from V and 3 bases from J, the junction contained 2 bases not matched to a gene. This chain connects TRBV7-8 to TRBJ2-7; 7 nucleotides match TRBD1. The TCR was taken from a human donor in good health (CMV status not recorded). Some clones in this sample may be carry-over from other donors' samples. Sequenced material: CD8+ T cells from cultured PBMCs, taken from culture after CMV antigen stimulation. CDR3 DNA sequence: TGTGCCAGCAGCTTCGGACAGGACTACGAGCAGTACTTC. It encodes CASSFGQDYEQYF.